The rows below give T cell receptor beta chains drawn from one sample of a study of shared clonotypes between healthy human individuals. Using immunoSEQ multiplex PCR, the repertoire was profiled, and TCRdb retains in-frame clones only, with some absent. Among 1.4 million to 1.5 million clones listed, approximately 97% were seen once. The sequenced sample was naive CD4+ T cells sorted from blood. Receptors originate from a man aged 25 to 45 in good health. The CDR3 runs from the conserved cysteine through the conserved F or W. The D gene is left open where the match is weak. Size is stated for part of the rows, as once, few or many counts, or as a class when the clone is expanded.

v_call,clone_size,d_call,j_call,cdr3_aa,cdr3_nt
TRBV2,NA,NA,TRBJ2-7,CASSEYRKYEQYF,TGTGCCAGCAGTGAATATAGGAAGTACGAGCAGTACTTC
TRBV7-2,NA,NA,TRBJ1-5,CASSKLQQSNQPQHF,TGTGCCAGCAGCAAATTACAGCAAAGCAATCAGCCCCAGCATTTT
TRBV28,NA,TRBD1,TRBJ1-4,CASRLGQPNEKLFF,TGTGCCAGCAGGCTGGGACAGCCAAATGAAAAACTGTTTTTT
TRBV7-8,NA,NA,TRBJ1-5,CASSLVGSPAFF,TGTGCCAGCAGCTTAGTAGGGTCACCAGCATTTTTT
TRBV5-1,NA,NA,TRBJ2-7,CASSLPGAYEQYF,TGCGCCAGCAGCCTGCCGGGGGCCTACGAGCAGTACTTC
TRBV7-9,NA,TRBD1,TRBJ2-1,CASRGQGGLNEQFF,TGTGCCAGCCGGGGACAGGGGGGGCTCAATGAGCAGTTCTTC
TRBV28,NA,TRBD1,TRBJ1-5,CASSKHRGRRSNQPQHF,TGTGCCAGCAGCAAACATAGGGGGCGCAGGAGCAATCAGCCCCAGCATTTT
TRBV11-3,NA,TRBD1,TRBJ2-7,CASSLGYGTEKRF,TGTGCCAGCAGCTTAGGATACGGGACAGAGAAACGCTTC
TRBV4-3,NA,TRBD1,TRBJ1-2,CASSQVTGTGVDYGYTF,TGCGCCAGCAGCCAAGTAACCGGGACAGGGGTCGACTATGGCTACACCTTC
TRBV6-6,NA,NA,TRBJ2-1,CASSYPDQMYEQFF,TGTGCCAGCAGTTACCCGGATCAAATGTATGAGCAGTTCTTC
TRBV10-1,NA,TRBD1,TRBJ1-1,CASSGGTGARGTEAFF,TGCGCCAGCAGTGGGGGGACAGGGGCTCGAGGCACTGAAGCTTTCTTT
TRBV7-9,NA,NA,TRBJ2-5,CASGGWMYQETQYF,TGTGCCAGCGGGGGTTGGATGTACCAAGAGACCCAGTACTTC
TRBV10-1,NA,TRBD2,TRBJ2-1,CASSPGLAEYNEQFF,TGCGCCAGCAGCCCCGGACTAGCGGAGTACAATGAGCAGTTCTTC
TRBV28,NA,NA,TRBJ2-2,CASSFLPRLEKDTGELFF,TGTGCCAGCAGTTTTTTACCCCGACTAGAAAAGGACACCGGGGAGCTGTTTTTT
TRBV4-1,NA,TRBD1,TRBJ2-3,CASSQSGQGTDTQYF,TGCGCCAGCAGCCAAAGCGGACAGGGCACAGATACGCAGTATTTT
TRBV27,NA,TRBD1,TRBJ1-1,CASRYYRVGQENTEAFF,TGTGCCAGCAGGTATTATCGGGTGGGACAGGAGAACACTGAAGCTTTCTTT
TRBV19,once,NA,TRBJ2-2,CASKSGGPRTGELFF,TGTGCCAGCAAGTCGGGTGGGCCGCGGACCGGGGAGCTGTTTTTT
TRBV7-9,NA,TRBD1,TRBJ1-2,CASSPGTGTNYGYTF,TGTGCCAGCAGCCCAGGGACAGGGACTAACTATGGCTACACCTTC
TRBV27,NA,TRBD1,TRBJ1-5,CASSSGQGRGRKYQPQHF,TGTGCCAGCAGTTCCGGACAGGGTCGGGGTAGGAAGTATCAGCCCCAGCATTTT
TRBV21-1,NA,NA,TRBJ1-5,CASSLPGAWFKGANQPQHF,TGTGCCAGCAGCCTGCCTGGGGCTTGGTTCAAGGGGGCGAATCAGCCCCAGCATTTT
TRBV6-1,NA,TRBD2,TRBJ2-1,CASTAGGSYNEQFF,TGTGCCAGCACCGCGGGAGGCTCCTACAATGAGCAGTTCTTC
TRBV5-1,NA,NA,TRBJ2-7,CASSRTDFYEQYF,TGCGCCAGCAGCCGGACGGACTTCTACGAGCAGTACTTC